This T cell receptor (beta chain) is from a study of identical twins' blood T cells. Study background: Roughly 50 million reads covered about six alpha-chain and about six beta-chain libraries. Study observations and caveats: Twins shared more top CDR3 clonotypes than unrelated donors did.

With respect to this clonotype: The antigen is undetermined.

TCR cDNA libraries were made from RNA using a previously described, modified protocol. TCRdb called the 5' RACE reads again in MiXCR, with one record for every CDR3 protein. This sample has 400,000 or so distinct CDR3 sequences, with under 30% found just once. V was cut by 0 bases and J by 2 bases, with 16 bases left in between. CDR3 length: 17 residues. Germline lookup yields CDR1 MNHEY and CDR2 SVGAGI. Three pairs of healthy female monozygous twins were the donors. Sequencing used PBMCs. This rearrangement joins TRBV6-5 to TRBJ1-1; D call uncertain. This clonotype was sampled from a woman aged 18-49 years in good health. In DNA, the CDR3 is TGTGCCAGCAGTTACTCGATGGGCGGGGAAATCAACACTGAAGCTTTCTTT. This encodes CASSYSMGGEINTEAFF.